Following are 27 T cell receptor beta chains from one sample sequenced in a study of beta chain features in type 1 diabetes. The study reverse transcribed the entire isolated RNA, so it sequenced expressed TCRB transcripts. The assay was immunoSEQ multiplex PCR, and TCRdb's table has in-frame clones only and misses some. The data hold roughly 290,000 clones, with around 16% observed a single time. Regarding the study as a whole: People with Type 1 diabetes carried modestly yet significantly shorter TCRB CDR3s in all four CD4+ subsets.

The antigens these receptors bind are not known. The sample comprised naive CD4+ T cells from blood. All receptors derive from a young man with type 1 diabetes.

For the CDR3, the DNA is TGTGCCAGCAGTTCAATAGGGGGGAACACTGAAGCTTTCTTT. Translating it yields CASSSIGGNTEAFF. The chain couples TRBV28 to TRBJ1-1, with a weak D call TRBD1 (6 bases). With 4 bases removed from V and 1 base from J, the gap between germline ends came to 10 bases. This CDR3 has 14 residues. Germline values: CDR1 MDHEN, CDR2 SYDVKM.

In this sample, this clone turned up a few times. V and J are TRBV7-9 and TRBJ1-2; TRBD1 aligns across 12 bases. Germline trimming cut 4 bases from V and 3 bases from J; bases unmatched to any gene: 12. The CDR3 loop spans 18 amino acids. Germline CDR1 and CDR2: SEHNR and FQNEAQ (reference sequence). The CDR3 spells CASSSIRDRGPRYYGYTF. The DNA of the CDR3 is TGTGCCAGCAGCTCTATCCGGGACAGGGGGCCAAGATACTATGGCTACACCTTC. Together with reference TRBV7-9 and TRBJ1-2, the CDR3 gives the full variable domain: DTGVSQNPRHKITKRGQNVTFRCDPISEHNRLYWYRQTLGQGPEFLTYFQNEAQLEKSRLLSDRFSAERPKGSFSTLEIQRTEQGDSAMYLCASSSIRDRGPRYYGYTFGSGTRLTVV.

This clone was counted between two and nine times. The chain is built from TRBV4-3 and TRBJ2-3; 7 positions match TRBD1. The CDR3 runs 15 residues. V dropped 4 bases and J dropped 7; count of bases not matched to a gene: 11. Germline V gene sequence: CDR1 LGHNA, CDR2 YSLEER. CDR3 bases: TGCGCCAGCAGCCGGCTAGGACAGGATGTCTATACGCAGTATTTT. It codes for CASSRLGQDVYTQYF.

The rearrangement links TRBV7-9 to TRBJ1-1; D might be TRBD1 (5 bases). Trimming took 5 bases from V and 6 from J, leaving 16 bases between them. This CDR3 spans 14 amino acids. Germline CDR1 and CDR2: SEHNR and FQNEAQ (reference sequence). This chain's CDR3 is CASSRGFRDSEAFF. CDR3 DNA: TGTGCCAGCAGCAGAGGATTCCGGGACTCTGAAGCTTTCTTT.

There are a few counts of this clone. CDR3: CSVETSGSRVTQYF. The CDR3, as DNA: TGCAGCGTTGAGACTAGCGGTAGTAGGGTGACCCAGTACTTC. The chain uses TRBV29-1 and TRBJ2-5, with TRBD2 matching 9 bases. The V segment lost 3 bases and the J segment 7 bases; nucleotides outside the gene matches: 9. The CDR3 is 14 amino acids. Germline CDR1 and CDR2: SQVTM and ANQGSEA.

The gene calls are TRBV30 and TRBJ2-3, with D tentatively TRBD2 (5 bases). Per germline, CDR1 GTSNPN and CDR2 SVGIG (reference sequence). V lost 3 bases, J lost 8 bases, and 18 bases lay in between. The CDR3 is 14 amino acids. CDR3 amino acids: CAWSRPSGFLTQYF. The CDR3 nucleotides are TGTGCCTGGAGCCGCCCGTCGGGGTTTCTTACGCAGTATTTT.

DNA of the CDR3: TGTGCCAGCAGTCTTAGCGGGACCCGCTCCTACGAGCAGTACTTC. Amino acids: CASSLSGTRSYEQYF. This sequence joins TRBV25-1 and TRBJ2-7, with 8 bases that match TRBD2. From germline, CDR1 is MGHDK and CDR2 SYGVNS. This CDR3 has 15 residues. With 5 bases clipped from V and 0 bases from J, the junction kept 6 bases outside the gene matches.

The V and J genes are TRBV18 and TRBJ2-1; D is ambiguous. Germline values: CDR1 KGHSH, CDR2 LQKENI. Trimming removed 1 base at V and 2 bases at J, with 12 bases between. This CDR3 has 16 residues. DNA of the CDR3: TGTGCCAGCTCACCACTGAGTTCACTAACCTACAATGAGCAGTTCTTC. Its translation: CASSPLSSLTYNEQFF.

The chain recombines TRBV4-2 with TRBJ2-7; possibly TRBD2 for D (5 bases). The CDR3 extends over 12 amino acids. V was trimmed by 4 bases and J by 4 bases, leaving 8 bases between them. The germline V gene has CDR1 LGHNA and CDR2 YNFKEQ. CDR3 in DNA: TGTGCCAGCAGCCCACGGGGATACGAGCAGTACTTC. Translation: CASSPRGYEQYF.

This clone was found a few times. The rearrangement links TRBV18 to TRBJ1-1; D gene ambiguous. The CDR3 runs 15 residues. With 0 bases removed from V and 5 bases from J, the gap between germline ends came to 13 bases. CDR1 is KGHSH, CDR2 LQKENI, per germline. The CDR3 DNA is TGTGCCAGCTCACCACCCCGGGTTGAAAGGACTGAAGCTTTCTTT. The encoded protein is CASSPPRVERTEAFF.

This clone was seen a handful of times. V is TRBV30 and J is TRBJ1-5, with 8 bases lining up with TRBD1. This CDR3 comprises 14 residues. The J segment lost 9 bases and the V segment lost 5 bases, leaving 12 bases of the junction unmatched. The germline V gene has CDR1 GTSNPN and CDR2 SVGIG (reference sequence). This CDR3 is CAWGSGQELVPQHF. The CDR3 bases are TGTGCCTGGGGGTCGGGACAGGAGTTAGTGCCCCAGCATTTT.

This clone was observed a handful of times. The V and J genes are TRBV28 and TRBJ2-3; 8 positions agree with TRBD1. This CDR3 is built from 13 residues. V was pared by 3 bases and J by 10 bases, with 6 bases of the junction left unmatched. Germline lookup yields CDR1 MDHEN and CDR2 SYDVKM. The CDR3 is CASSLTRQGSQYF. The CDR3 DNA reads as TGTGCCAGCAGTTTGACGCGACAGGGGTCGCAGTATTTT.

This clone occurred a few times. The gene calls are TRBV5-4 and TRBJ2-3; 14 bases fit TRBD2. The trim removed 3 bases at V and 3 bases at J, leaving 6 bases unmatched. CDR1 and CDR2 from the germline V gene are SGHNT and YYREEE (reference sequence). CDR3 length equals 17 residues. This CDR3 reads CASSSGLAGEGTDTQYF. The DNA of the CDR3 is TGTGCCAGCAGCTCGGGACTAGCGGGGGAGGGGACAGATACGCAGTATTTT.

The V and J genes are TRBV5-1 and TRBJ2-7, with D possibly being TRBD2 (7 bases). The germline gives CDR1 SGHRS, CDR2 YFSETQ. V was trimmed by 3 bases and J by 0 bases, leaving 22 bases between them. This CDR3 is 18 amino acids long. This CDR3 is CASSYRGASRWGSYEQYF. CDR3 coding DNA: TGCGCCAGCAGCTACCGGGGGGCGTCCCGATGGGGCTCCTACGAGCAGTACTTC.

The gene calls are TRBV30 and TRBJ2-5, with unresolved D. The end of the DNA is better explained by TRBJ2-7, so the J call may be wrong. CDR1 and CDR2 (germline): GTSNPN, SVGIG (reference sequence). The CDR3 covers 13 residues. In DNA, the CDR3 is TGTGCCTGGAGTGTAATCCTAACCTACGAGCAGTACTTC. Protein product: CAWSVILTYEQYF.

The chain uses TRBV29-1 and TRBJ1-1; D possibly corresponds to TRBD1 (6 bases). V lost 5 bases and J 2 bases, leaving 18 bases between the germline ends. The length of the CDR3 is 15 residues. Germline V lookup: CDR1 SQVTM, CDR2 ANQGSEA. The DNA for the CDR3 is TGCAGCGTTCAATACACAGGGATGTTAAACACTGAAGCTTTCTTT. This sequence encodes CSVQYTGMLNTEAFF.

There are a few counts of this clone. CDR3 DNA sequence: TGTGCCTGGAGTCTTGCGTCTGAAGCTTTCTTT. Amino acids: CAWSLASEAFF. The chain has TRBV30 and TRBJ1-1, with D hard to call. The CDR3 consists of 11 residues. The germline V gene encodes CDR1 GTSNPN and CDR2 SVGIG (reference sequence). The germline V and J ends were trimmed by 2 bases and 6 bases, with 7 bases remaining between them.

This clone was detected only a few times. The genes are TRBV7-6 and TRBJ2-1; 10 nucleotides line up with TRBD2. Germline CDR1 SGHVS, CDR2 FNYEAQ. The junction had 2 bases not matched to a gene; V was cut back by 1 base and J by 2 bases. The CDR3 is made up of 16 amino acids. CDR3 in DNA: TGTGCCAGCAGCTTAGAGGGGACTAGCGCCTACAATGAGCAGTTCTTC. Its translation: CASSLEGTSAYNEQFF.

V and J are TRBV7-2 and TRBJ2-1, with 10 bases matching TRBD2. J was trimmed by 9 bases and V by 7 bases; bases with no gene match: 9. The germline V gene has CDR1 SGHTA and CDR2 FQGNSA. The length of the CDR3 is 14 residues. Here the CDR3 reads CASKLAGTPGEQFF. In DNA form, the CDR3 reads TGTGCCAGCAAACTAGCGGGGACGCCGGGTGAGCAGTTCTTC.

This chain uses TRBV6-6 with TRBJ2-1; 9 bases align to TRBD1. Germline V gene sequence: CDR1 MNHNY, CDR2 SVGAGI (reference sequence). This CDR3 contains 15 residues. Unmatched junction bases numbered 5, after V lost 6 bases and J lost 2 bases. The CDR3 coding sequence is TGTGCCAGCAGGGGTGGGACAGGGACCTACAATGAGCAGTTCTTC. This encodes CASRGGTGTYNEQFF.

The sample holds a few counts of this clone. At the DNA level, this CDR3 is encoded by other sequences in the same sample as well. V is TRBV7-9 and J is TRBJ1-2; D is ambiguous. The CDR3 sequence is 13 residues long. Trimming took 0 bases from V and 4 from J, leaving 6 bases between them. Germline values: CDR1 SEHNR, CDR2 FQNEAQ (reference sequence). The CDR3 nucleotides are TGTGCCAGCAGCTTAGCGGGGAGCTATGGCTACACCTTC. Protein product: CASSLAGSYGYTF. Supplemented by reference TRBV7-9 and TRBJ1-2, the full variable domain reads DTGVSQNPRHKITKRGQNVTFRCDPISEHNRLYWYRQTLGQGPEFLTYFQNEAQLEKSRLLSDRFSAERPKGSFSTLEIQRTEQGDSAMYLCASSLAGSYGYTFGSGTRLTVV.

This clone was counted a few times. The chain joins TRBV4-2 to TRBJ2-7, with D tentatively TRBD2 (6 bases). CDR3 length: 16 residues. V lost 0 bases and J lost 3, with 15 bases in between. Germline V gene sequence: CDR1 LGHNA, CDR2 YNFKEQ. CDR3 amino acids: CASSQDYSGVFYEQYF. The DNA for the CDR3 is TGTGCCAGCAGCCAAGATTATAGCGGCGTTTTCTACGAGCAGTACTTC.

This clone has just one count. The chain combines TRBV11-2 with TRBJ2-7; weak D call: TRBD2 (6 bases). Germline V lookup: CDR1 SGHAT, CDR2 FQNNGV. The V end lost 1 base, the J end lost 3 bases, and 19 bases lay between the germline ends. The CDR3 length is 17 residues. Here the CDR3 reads CASSLALSGYPDYEQYF. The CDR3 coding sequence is TGTGCCAGCAGCTTAGCGTTAAGCGGGTATCCTGACTACGAGCAGTACTTC. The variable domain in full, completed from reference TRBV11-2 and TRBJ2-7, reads EAGVAQSPRYKIIEKRQSVAFWCNPISGHATLYWYQQILGQGPKLLIQFQNNGVVDDSQLPKDRFSAERLKGVDSTLKIQPAKLEDSAVYLCASSLALSGYPDYEQYFGPGTRLTVT.

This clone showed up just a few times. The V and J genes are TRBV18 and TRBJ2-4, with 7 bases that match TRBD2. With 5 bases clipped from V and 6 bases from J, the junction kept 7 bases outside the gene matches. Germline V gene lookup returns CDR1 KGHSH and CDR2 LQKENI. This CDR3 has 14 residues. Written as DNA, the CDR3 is TGTGCCAGCTCATCGCGGGAGTCCGGAAACATTCAGTACTTC. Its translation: CASSSRESGNIQYF. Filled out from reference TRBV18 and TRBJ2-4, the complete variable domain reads NAGVMQNPRHLVRRRGQEARLRCSPMKGHSHVYWYRQLPEEGLKFMVYLQKENIIDESGMPKERFSAEFPKEGPSILRIQQVVRGDSAAYFCASSSRESGNIQYFGAGTRLSVL.

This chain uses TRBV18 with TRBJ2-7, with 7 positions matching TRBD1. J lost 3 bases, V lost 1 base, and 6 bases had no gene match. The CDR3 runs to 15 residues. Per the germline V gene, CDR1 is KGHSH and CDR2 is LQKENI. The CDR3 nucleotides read TGTGCCAGCTCACCACGCCCGGGACAGAGCTACGAGCAGTACTTC. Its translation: CASSPRPGQSYEQYF.

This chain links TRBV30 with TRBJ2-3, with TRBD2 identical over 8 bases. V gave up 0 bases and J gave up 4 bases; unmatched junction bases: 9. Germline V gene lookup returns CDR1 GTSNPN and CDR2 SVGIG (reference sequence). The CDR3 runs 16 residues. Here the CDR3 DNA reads TGTGCCTGGAGTGTACTTGGCGGGAGGAGGCCAGATACGCAGTATTTT. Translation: CAWSVLGGRRPDTQYF.

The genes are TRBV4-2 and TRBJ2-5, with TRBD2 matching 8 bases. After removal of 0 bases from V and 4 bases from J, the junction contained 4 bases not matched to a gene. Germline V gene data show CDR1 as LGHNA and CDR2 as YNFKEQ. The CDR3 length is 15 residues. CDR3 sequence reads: CASSQDPGRGETQYF. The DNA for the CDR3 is TGTGCCAGCAGCCAAGATCCCGGGAGGGGAGAGACCCAGTACTTC.